The 26 T cell receptor beta chains in this list originate from one sample, sequenced in a study of early stage breast cancer tumors. The data were produced by immunoSEQ multiplex PCR, yet TCRdb's version contains in-frame clones alone and is incomplete. This table has more than 20,000 clones, 60% to 85% appearing once. Material: blood. The source is a person in their sixties or seventies with breast cancer.

In regard to this clone: At one end, the junction sequence differs from germline, possibly due to a read error. V and J are TRBV7-7 and TRBJ2-7; the D is unclear. Germline CDR1 reads SSHAT; CDR2 reads FNYEAQ (reference sequence). There are 13 residues in the CDR3. Here the CDR3 DNA reads TGTGCTAGCAGCTTAGGTCCCTCCTACGAGCAGTACTTC. Encoded protein: CASSLGPSYEQYF.

The V gene is TRBV7-8, the J gene TRBJ1-6; D gene uncertain. This CDR3 has 13 amino acids. The germline V and J ends were trimmed by 5 bases and 16 bases, with 18 bases remaining between them. CDR1 is SGHVS and CDR2 is FQNEAQ in the germline V gene. The CDR3 reads CASSPIQGVRLHF. The CDR3 coding sequence is TGTGCCAGCAGCCCAATTCAAGGTGTTAGGCTCCACTTT.

The chain employs TRBV4-1 and TRBJ2-3, with D maybe TRBD1 (8 bases). V was clipped by 1 base and J by 6 bases, with 17 bases between them. This CDR3 has 16 residues. The germline gives CDR1 MGHRA, CDR2 YSYEKL. The CDR3 bases are TGCGCCAGCAGCCAAGCCCGGACAGGGCGGGGGGATACGCAGTATTTT. It specifies CASSQARTGRGDTQYF.

The gene calls are TRBV5-1 and TRBJ2-2; 10 bases match TRBD2. Germline CDR1 and CDR2: SGHRS and YFSETQ. The CDR3 runs 17 residues. J lost 7 bases, V lost 0 bases, and 9 bases had no gene match. CDR3 DNA: TGCGCCAGCAGCTTGGAAGCGGGAGGGCCACAGGTCGGGGAGCTGTTTTTT. Translation gives CASSLEAGGPQVGELFF.

The chain carries TRBV7-6 and TRBJ2-1; 9 bases line up with TRBD2. The germline V gene encodes CDR1 SGHVS and CDR2 FNYEAQ. CDR3 length: 17 residues. V gave up 5 bases and J gave up 4 bases; unmatched junction bases: 12. CDR3 sequence reads: CASSPDIAGEAYNEQFF. The CDR3 nucleotides are TGTGCCAGCAGCCCAGATATAGCGGGAGAAGCTTACAATGAGCAGTTCTTC.

The chain uses TRBV19 and TRBJ1-1; 7 bases are a match to TRBD1. With 7 bases clipped from V and 4 bases from J, the junction kept 6 bases outside the gene matches. Germline V gene sequence: CDR1 LNHDA, CDR2 SQIVND (reference sequence). CDR3 length equals 13 residues. CDR3 coding DNA: TGTGCCAGTACCCGACAGGGCCCCACTGAAGCTTTCTTT. Translated: CASTRQGPTEAFF.

This chain joins TRBV4-1 and TRBJ1-1; TRBD1 is a possible D gene (5 bases). CDR1 is MGHRA and CDR2 is YSYEKL in the germline V gene. Trimming cost V 1 base and J 5 bases, with 8 bases left between them. The CDR3 runs 13 residues. For the CDR3, the DNA is TGCGCCAGCAGCCAAGGGGGCCTTACTGAAGCTTTCTTT. Translation: CASSQGGLTEAFF.

The chain is built from TRBV10-3 and TRBJ2-7; TRBD1 might be the D (5 bases). This CDR3 has 13 residues. From germline, CDR1 is ENHRY and CDR2 SYGVKD. V gave up 4 bases and J gave up 0 bases, with 7 bases separating them. In nucleotides, the CDR3 is TGTGCCATCAGTGGACAGAGCTCCTACGAGCAGTACTTC. It yields the protein CAISGQSSYEQYF.

V and J are TRBV30 and TRBJ2-7; 8 bases map to TRBD1. Germline V lookup: CDR1 GTSNPN, CDR2 SVGIG (reference sequence). The J segment lost 3 bases and the V segment lost 4 bases, leaving 11 bases of the junction unmatched. The CDR3 spans 15 residues. The chain's CDR3 is CAWTQPGTGNYEQYF. CDR3 DNA: TGTGCCTGGACACAACCCGGGACAGGCAACTACGAGCAGTACTTC.

V usage is TRBV11-2 and J usage is TRBJ2-5; 10 bases map to TRBD2. The CDR3 sequence is 16 residues long. The germline CDR1 and CDR2 sequences are SGHAT and FQNNGV. Trimming removed 0 bases from V and 12 bases from J; junction bases left unmatched: 13. The CDR3 is CASSLDYGSGGPLEYF. In nucleotides, the CDR3 is TGTGCCAGCAGCTTAGATTATGGTAGCGGGGGGCCCTTGGAGTACTTC.

In this sample, this clone turned up once. V is TRBV6-5 and J is TRBJ1-6; 7 bases fit TRBD1. The germline V gene has CDR1 MNHEY and CDR2 SVGAGI. The CDR3 runs 14 residues. V lost 5 bases to trimming and J lost 4 bases; unmatched junction nucleotides: 2. The DNA for the CDR3 is TGTGCCAGCAGTCCACAGGGGTATAATTCACCCCTCCACTTT. Protein sequence: CASSPQGYNSPLHF.

The chain combines TRBV7-8 with TRBJ1-5; D gene unclear. V was clipped by 1 base and J by 1 base, with 8 bases between them. Looked up from germline, CDR1 is SGHVS and CDR2 is FQNEAQ. CDR3 length: 15 residues. In DNA, the CDR3 is TGTGCCAGCAGCTTAGGTCGGCGGAGCAATCAGCCCCAGCATTTT. This codes for CASSLGRRSNQPQHF.

The chain recombines TRBV7-9 with TRBJ2-7; no reliable D call. The germline CDR1 and CDR2 sequences are SEHNR and FQNEAQ (reference sequence). The V end lost 0 bases, the J end lost 2 bases, and 8 bases lay between the germline ends. The CDR3 contains 14 residues. Here the CDR3 reads CASSLAVPPYEQYF. The CDR3 nucleotides read TGTGCCAGCAGCTTAGCCGTGCCGCCCTACGAGCAGTACTTC.

V and J are TRBV19 and TRBJ2-6; perhaps TRBD2 as D (5 bases). This CDR3 is built from 16 residues. V was shortened by 7 bases and J by 0 bases, with 13 bases between the two germline ends. The germline V gene encodes CDR1 LNHDA and CDR2 SQIVND (reference sequence). CDR3 nucleotides: TGTGCCAGTAATCCTACCCGGGACTCTGGGGCCAACGTCCTGACTTTC. Its protein product is CASNPTRDSGANVLTF.

A remark on this clone: One end of the junction does not line up with germline, which may come from a read error. The V gene is TRBV7-2, the J gene TRBJ2-1; no reliable D call. The CDR3 loop spans 13 amino acids. Germline CDR1 is SGHTA and CDR2 is FQGNSA. The CDR3 DNA follows: TGTGCCAGCAGCTTATACTACTACATTGAGCAGTTCTTC. This codes for CASSLYYYIEQFF.

The J gene is TRBJ2-6, the V gene TRBV19; D call uncertain. Germline lookup yields CDR1 LNHDA and CDR2 SQIVND (reference sequence). V was pared by 3 bases and J by 4 bases, with 10 bases between. The length of the CDR3 is 15 residues. The CDR3 spells CASSIGVSGANVLTF. The CDR3 bases are TGTGCCAGTAGTATTGGAGTTTCCGGGGCCAACGTCCTGACTTTC. Full variable domain (rest looked up from reference TRBV19 and TRBJ2-6): DGGITQSPKYLFRKEGQNVTLSCEQNLNHDAMYWYRQDPGQGLRLIYYSQIVNDFQKGDIAEGYSVSREKKESFPLTVTSAQKNPTAFYLCASSIGVSGANVLTFGAGSRLTVL.

The J gene is TRBJ1-5, the V gene TRBV5-6; D not certain. This CDR3 has 13 amino acids. The germline V gene has CDR1 SGHDT and CDR2 YYEEEE. The germline V and J ends were trimmed by 4 bases and 7 bases, with 12 bases remaining between them. In nucleotides, the CDR3 is TGTGCCAGCAGCCGGAGAGCGAGGCAGCCCCAGCATTTT. Translation gives CASSRRARQPQHF.

The rearrangement uses TRBV29-1 and TRBJ2-2; 7 bases are a match to TRBD1. The CDR3 sequence is 16 residues long. Trimming took 0 bases from V and 7 from J; bases not matched to a gene: 11. CDR1 is SQVTM and CDR2 is ANQGSEA in the germline V gene. The CDR3 spells CSVEDRQGVMVGELFF. The CDR3, as DNA: TGCAGCGTTGAAGATAGGCAGGGGGTTATGGTCGGGGAGCTGTTTTTT.

The chain combines TRBV6-5 with TRBJ2-2; D remains ambiguous. Germline V gene sequence: CDR1 MNHEY, CDR2 SVGAGI. CDR3 length: 14 amino acids. V was clipped by 6 bases and J by 4 bases, with 12 bases between them. DNA for the CDR3: TGTGCCAGCAGCTGGAGACGGACCACCGGGGAGCTGTTTTTT. Protein product: CASSWRRTTGELFF.

The V gene is TRBV19, the J gene TRBJ1-1; no clear D. The V end lost 6 bases, the J end lost 5 bases, and 4 bases lay between the germline ends. In germline, CDR1 is LNHDA, CDR2 SQIVND (reference sequence). The CDR3 has 10 residues. The CDR3 region is CASRGTEAFF. The CDR3 DNA sequence: TGTGCCAGTAGGGGAACTGAAGCTTTCTTT.

This chain joins TRBV27 and TRBJ1-2, with 9 bases lining up with TRBD1. Germline V gives CDR1 MNHEY, CDR2 SMNVEV (reference sequence). The CDR3 spans 15 residues. The trim removed 6 bases at V and 4 bases at J, leaving 9 bases unmatched. CDR3 protein: CASSHGVGQGYGYTF. The CDR3 nucleotides read TGTGCCAGCAGCCACGGGGTGGGACAGGGCTATGGCTACACCTTC.

The gene calls are TRBV7-9 and TRBJ1-4; D gene unclear. V was shortened by 5 bases and J by 7 bases, with 17 bases between the two germline ends. This CDR3 has 15 amino acids. Germline V gene data show CDR1 as SEHNR and CDR2 as FQNEAQ (reference sequence). The chain's CDR3 is CASSPMTPRSEKLFF. The CDR3 nucleotides are TGTGCCAGCAGCCCGATGACACCCCGGAGTGAAAAACTGTTTTTT. The whole variable domain, filled in from reference TRBV7-9 and TRBJ1-4, reads DTGVSQNPRHKITKRGQNVTFRCDPISEHNRLYWYRQTLGQGPEFLTYFQNEAQLEKSRLLSDRFSAERPKGSFSTLEIQRTEQGDSAMYLCASSPMTPRSEKLFFGSGTQLSVL.

V and J are TRBV7-3 and TRBJ2-7; 8 bases are shared with TRBD1. This CDR3 contains 15 residues. J lost 3 bases, V lost 5 bases, and 9 bases had no gene match. In germline, CDR1 is SGHTA, CDR2 FQGTGA. CDR3 sequence (DNA): TGTGCCAGCAGCATGAACAGGGGGAGTGACTACGAGCAGTACTTC. Translated, it gives CASSMNRGSDYEQYF.

This chain connects TRBV29-1 to TRBJ1-4; a possible D gene is TRBD1 (5 bases). In germline, CDR1 is SQVTM, CDR2 ANQGSEA. This CDR3 has 14 residues. With 7 bases removed from V and 0 bases from J, the gap between germline ends came to 12 bases. CDR3 nucleotide sequence: TGCAGCGCTAAGCAGGGCGCAACTAATGAAAAACTGTTTTTT. Translated, it gives CSAKQGATNEKLFF.

This clone has a single count. The chain is built from TRBV5-1 and TRBJ2-1, with 10 bases identical to TRBD2. The V segment lost 5 bases and the J segment 7 bases; nucleotides outside the gene matches: 6. This CDR3 is 14 amino acids long. The germline V gene has CDR1 SGHRS and CDR2 YFSETQ. The CDR3 bases are TGCGCCAGCAGAGAACCAGCGGGGGGGAATGAGCAGTTCTTC. This gives the protein CASREPAGGNEQFF.

The chain has TRBV2 and TRBJ1-4; a weak D match, TRBD1 (6 bases). V lost 7 bases to trimming and J lost 7 bases, with 13 bases between them. There are 13 residues in the CDR3. Per germline, CDR1 SNHLY and CDR2 FYNNEI. CDR3 sequence reads: CASTRDISEKLFF. The DNA for the CDR3 is TGTGCCAGCACCCGGGACATCTCTGAAAAACTGTTTTTT.